The 24 T cell receptor beta chains given below trace back to one sample, sequenced in a study of OX40 agonist ivuxolimab in advanced cancers. Repertoires were generated with immunoSEQ multiplex PCR, while TCRdb's copy carries only in-frame clones and drops some. The table records around 20,000 clones, about three quarters of them present only once. This specimen consisted of CD4+ or CD8+ T cells sorted from blood, obtained in a trial of the OX40 agonist ivuxolimab. These receptors came from an adult with an advanced solid tumor such as melanoma, head and neck, liver or kidney cancer.

The chain combines TRBV27 with TRBJ2-3; D ambiguous. V was pared by 4 bases and J by 2 bases, with 10 bases between. The germline gives CDR1 MNHEY, CDR2 SMNVEV (reference sequence). This CDR3 is built from 14 residues. The CDR3 loop is CASSSDTYTDTQYF. DNA for the CDR3: TGTGCCAGCAGTTCCGATACTTACACAGATACGCAGTATTTT.

The chain employs TRBV7-2 and TRBJ2-5; 9 bases are shared with TRBD1. Near its end, the DNA agrees better with TRBJ2-7, so the J call may be wrong. CDR3 length: 15 residues. Germline lookup yields CDR1 SGHTA and CDR2 FQGNSA. CDR3 nucleotide sequence: TGTGCCAGCAGCTTATTACAGGGGGCCGTCTACGAGCAGTACTTC. Translated, it gives CASSLLQGAVYEQYF.

V usage is TRBV6-6 and J usage is TRBJ1-1; 9 nucleotides match TRBD1. The CDR3 runs 15 residues. Trimming took 6 bases from V and 1 from J; bases not matched to a gene: 6. CDR1 is MNHNY, CDR2 SVGAGI, per germline (reference sequence). The CDR3 bases are TGTGCCAGCAGGACGCCGGGACAGGGGAACACTGAAGCTTTCTTT. Its translation is CASRTPGQGNTEAFF.

The V gene is TRBV2, the J gene TRBJ2-3; 8 bases agree with TRBD2. Germline lookup yields CDR1 SNHLY and CDR2 FYNNEI. Trimming removed 7 bases from V and 3 bases from J; junction bases left unmatched: 15. There are 17 residues in the CDR3. The CDR3: CASISITGTRATDTQYF. The CDR3, as DNA: TGTGCCAGCATATCTATAACCGGGACTAGGGCGACAGATACGCAGTATTTT. The whole variable domain, filled in from reference TRBV2 and TRBJ2-3, reads EPEVTQTPSHQVTQMGQEVILRCVPISNHLYFYWYRQILGQKVEFLVSFYNNEISEKSEIFDDQFSVERPDGSNFTLKIRSTKLEDSAMYFCASISITGTRATDTQYFGPGTRLTVL.

The genes are TRBV7-2 and TRBJ2-7, with 7 bases matching TRBD2. The CDR3 contains 15 residues. Germline V gene data show CDR1 as SGHTA and CDR2 as FQGNSA. Trimming took 2 bases from V and 4 from J; bases not matched to a gene: 8. The CDR3 nucleotides read TGTGCCAGCAGCTTAAATGCGGGAGAGTTGTACGAGCAGTACTTC. It yields the protein CASSLNAGELYEQYF.

This chain links TRBV7-2 with TRBJ1-2; 7 bases agree with TRBD1. The CDR3 is made up of 14 amino acids. Germline V gene sequence: CDR1 SGHTA, CDR2 FQGNSA. Germline trimming cut 6 bases from V and 4 bases from J; bases unmatched to any gene: 8. The CDR3 DNA reads as TGTGCCAGCAGATCGGACAGGCTCACCTATGGCTACACCTTC. Translation: CASRSDRLTYGYTF.

The chain joins TRBV5-6 to TRBJ1-4; D is unclear. The V end lost 0 bases, the J end lost 8 bases, and 11 bases lay between the germline ends. The CDR3 runs to 14 residues. CDR1 and CDR2 (germline): SGHDT, YYEEEE. The CDR3 sequence is CASSLGPNMEKLFF. CDR3 nucleotide sequence: TGTGCCAGCAGCTTGGGACCGAACATGGAAAAACTGTTTTTT.

There are a few counts of this clone. The rearrangement joins TRBV2 to TRBJ1-2; 10 bases are shared with TRBD1. Germline V gene sequence: CDR1 SNHLY, CDR2 FYNNEI. V lost 6 bases and J lost 4; bases outside the gene matches: 2. The CDR3 is 13 residues long. The CDR3 DNA reads as TGTGCCAGCAGGACAGGGGGCACCTATGGCTACACCTTC. Translation gives CASRTGGTYGYTF.

This chain connects TRBV7-6 to TRBJ2-7, with D perhaps matching TRBD1 (6 bases). This CDR3 comprises 16 residues. V was trimmed by 1 base and J by 4 bases, leaving 17 bases between them. The V gene's germline CDR1 is SGHVS and CDR2 FNYEAQ. This CDR3 reads CASSLGSGAGHYEQYF. The CDR3 bases are TGTGCCAGCAGCTTAGGATCAGGGGCGGGTCATTACGAGCAGTACTTC.

This chain connects TRBV7-9 to TRBJ2-5; no firm D call. V lost 1 base and J 5 bases, leaving 11 bases between the germline ends. Germline V gives CDR1 SEHNR, CDR2 FQNEAQ (reference sequence). CDR3 size: 14 residues. The CDR3 spells CASSLGRTRETQYF. DNA for the CDR3: TGTGCCAGCAGCTTAGGACGAACCCGGGAGACCCAGTACTTC.

The chain carries TRBV7-7 and TRBJ2-2; 8 bases match TRBD2. CDR1 and CDR2 from the germline V gene are SSHAT and FNYEAQ (reference sequence). This CDR3 is built from 14 residues. Here the CDR3 reads CASGVDSLTGELFF. The CDR3 DNA reads as TGTGCTAGCGGGGTCGACAGCCTCACCGGGGAGCTGTTTTTT.

The rearrangement joins TRBV2 to TRBJ2-2, with D uncertain. The CDR3 sequence is 14 residues long. V was cut by 6 bases and J by 3 bases, with 11 bases left in between. Germline V gene sequence: CDR1 SNHLY, CDR2 FYNNEI. CDR3 nucleotides: TGTGCCAGCAGCCAGTCACCCTACACCGGGGAGCTGTTTTTT. This gives the protein CASSQSPYTGELFF.

The V and J genes are TRBV9 and TRBJ1-1; TRBD1 matches at 9 bases. With V trimmed by 4 bases and J by 1 base, 2 bases remained unmatched. This CDR3 spans 14 amino acids. CDR1 and CDR2 (germline): SGDLS, YYNGEE. The CDR3 protein is CASSLTGGNTEAFF. CDR3 DNA sequence: TGTGCCAGCAGCTTGACAGGGGGGAACACTGAAGCTTTCTTT.

The chain recombines TRBV20-1 with TRBJ1-1; D remains ambiguous. This CDR3 is 11 amino acids long. Germline lookup yields CDR1 DFQATT and CDR2 SNEGSKA (reference sequence). The germline V and J ends were trimmed by 3 bases and 4 bases, with 6 bases remaining between them. The CDR3 protein is CSASFSTEAFF. CDR3 in DNA: TGCAGTGCTAGCTTTTCCACTGAAGCTTTCTTT.

The chain links TRBV6-6 to TRBJ1-1, with a possible D match to TRBD1 (6 bases). The germline V and J ends were trimmed by 5 bases and 4 bases, with 8 bases remaining between them. The germline V gene has CDR1 MNHNY and CDR2 SVGAGI (reference sequence). The CDR3 spans 12 residues. In nucleotides, the CDR3 is TGTGCCAGCAGTACAGGGCTCACTGAAGCTTTCTTT. This encodes CASSTGLTEAFF.

The chain combines TRBV27 with TRBJ2-5, with D perhaps being TRBD1 or TRBD2 (5 bases each). The last part of the DNA fits TRBJ2-7 better; the J call may be wrong. Germline-derived CDR1 and CDR2 are MNHEY and SMNVEV (reference sequence). This CDR3 contains 17 residues. The CDR3 DNA sequence: TGTGCCAGCAGTCCTATTTTGGGACGCTCTTCGGCCTACGAGCAGTACTTC. Amino acid sequence: CASSPILGRSSAYEQYF.

The CDR3 spells CASGDRGLLVSSNQPQHF. CDR3 sequence (DNA): TGTGCCAGCGGGGACAGGGGGTTGCTCGTATCTAGCAATCAGCCCCAGCATTTT. This chain connects TRBV2 to TRBJ1-5, with 11 bases matching TRBD1. The CDR3 sequence is 18 residues long. Germline CDR1 reads SNHLY; CDR2 reads FYNNEI. Trimming removed 8 bases from V and 0 bases from J; junction bases left unmatched: 12.

The rearrangement joins TRBV27 to TRBJ2-1, with unresolved D. CDR1 is MNHEY, CDR2 SMNVEV, per germline (reference sequence). V lost 3 bases to trimming and J lost 9 bases, with 15 bases between them. The CDR3 runs 14 residues. CDR3 bases: TGTGCCAGCAGTTTTAGACGCCTAGTCAGTGAGCAGTTCTTC. Translating gives CASSFRRLVSEQFF.

The chain uses TRBV9 and TRBJ1-6; unclear D gene. V was trimmed by 0 bases and J by 7 bases, leaving 11 bases between them. The CDR3 loop spans 15 amino acids. Germline CDR1 reads SGDLS; CDR2 reads YYNGEE. CDR3 amino acids: CASSVGWDGNSPLHF. The CDR3 DNA is TGTGCCAGCAGCGTAGGATGGGATGGGAATTCACCCCTCCACTTT.

This clone was counted once. The chain combines TRBV7-2 with TRBJ1-4; no firm D call. Trimming removed 5 bases at V and 5 bases at J, with 12 bases between. This CDR3 is 14 amino acids long. Germline CDR1 reads SGHTA; CDR2 reads FQGNSA. The CDR3 DNA follows: TGTGCCAGCAGCCCGGTTGCTAGGAATGAAAAACTGTTTTTT. It specifies CASSPVARNEKLFF.

In regard to this clone: Mismatch with germline at one junction end may stem from a read error. J is TRBJ2-7 and V is TRBV10-3; D gene unclear. Germline V gives CDR1 ENHRY, CDR2 SYGVKD. This CDR3 spans 12 amino acids. The DNA for the CDR3 is TGTGCCAGCAGTTACTTTATCTACGAGCAGTACTTC. This gives the protein CASSYFIYEQYF.

As to this clone: Other DNA sequences in the same sample also yield this CDR3. The genes are TRBV11-2 and TRBJ2-7; 10 bases align to TRBD2. V was clipped by 1 base and J by 3 bases; unmatched bases: 0. The germline gives CDR1 SGHAT, CDR2 FQNNGV. This CDR3 has 14 amino acids. In DNA, the CDR3 is TGTGCCAGCAGCTTAGGGACTAGCGGCTACGAGCAGTACTTC. This encodes CASSLGTSGYEQYF.

CDR3 protein: CASILDGAAYEQYF. DNA for the CDR3: TGTGCCAGCATTCTCGACGGGGCCGCCTACGAGCAGTACTTC. The rearrangement joins TRBV2 to TRBJ2-5; D is tentatively TRBD1 or TRBD2 (5 bases each). The end of the DNA is better explained by TRBJ2-7, so the J call may be wrong. CDR1 and CDR2 from the germline V gene are SNHLY and FYNNEI. The CDR3 runs 14 residues.

This clone was seen a handful of times. The chain joins TRBV29-1 to TRBJ2-1; TRBD1 might be the D (8 bases). The CDR3 totals 13 residues. CDR1 and CDR2 from the germline V gene are SQVTM and ANQGSEA. Trimming took off 5 bases at V and 6 bases at J, with 14 bases between the two ends. The CDR3 loop is CSVQQGGSNEQFF. Here the CDR3 DNA reads TGCAGCGTTCAACAGGGGGGGAGCAATGAGCAGTTCTTC.